Each of the 32 T cell receptor beta chains below was sequenced from the same sample in a study of cytomegalovirus exposure and HLA in healthy donors. Here immunoSEQ multiplex PCR was the method, and the copy in TCRdb shows in-frame clones only, minus some. The table has about 83,000 clones, 96% seen once; the top ten hold about 1.3%. Sequencing used PBMCs. These receptors came from a young woman in good health and CMV-seronegative.

The V call is TRBV5-1, the J call TRBJ2-7; 9 positions match TRBD1. In germline, CDR1 is SGHRS, CDR2 YFSETQ. Unmatched junction bases numbered 0, after V lost 4 bases and J lost 4 bases. The CDR3 length is 12 residues. The CDR3 nucleotides are TGCGCCAGCAGCGGGACAGGGTACGAGCAGTACTTC. Translation: CASSGTGYEQYF.

The chain uses TRBV20-1 and TRBJ2-3, with D unclear. V was trimmed by 6 bases and J by 4 bases, leaving 8 bases between them. This CDR3 has 11 amino acids. Germline assignment: CDR1 DFQATT and CDR2 SNEGSKA (reference sequence). The CDR3 region is CSAESPDTQYF. The CDR3 DNA reads TGCAGTGCAGAGAGTCCAGATACGCAGTATTTT.

The rearrangement joins TRBV7-9 to TRBJ2-1, with TRBD2 matching 10 bases. Trimming took 2 bases from V and 6 from J; bases not matched to a gene: 4. The CDR3 is 15 residues long. The germline gives CDR1 SEHNR, CDR2 FQNEAQ (reference sequence). CDR3 protein: CASSLSSGSLNEQFF. DNA of the CDR3: TGTGCCAGCAGCTTATCTAGCGGGAGCCTCAATGAGCAGTTCTTC. The entire variable domain, with the rest obtained from reference TRBV7-9 and TRBJ2-1, is as follows: DTGVSQNPRHKITKRGQNVTFRCDPISEHNRLYWYRQTLGQGPEFLTYFQNEAQLEKSRLLSDRFSAERPKGSFSTLEIQRTEQGDSAMYLCASSLSSGSLNEQFFGPGTRLTVL.

V gene TRBV2 combines with J gene TRBJ1-1; TRBD1 matches at 7 bases. The germline CDR1 and CDR2 sequences are SNHLY and FYNNEI. V gave up 5 bases and J gave up 7 bases; unmatched junction bases: 4. The CDR3 is made up of 12 amino acids. The CDR3 spells CASSTGVFEAFF. The CDR3 region has the DNA TGTGCCAGCAGTACAGGGGTCTTTGAAGCTTTCTTT.

The gene calls are TRBV28 and TRBJ1-3; D perhaps matches TRBD1 (6 bases). Trimming removed 3 bases at V and 3 bases at J, with 12 bases between. The germline gives CDR1 MDHEN, CDR2 SYDVKM. CDR3 length equals 15 residues. The CDR3 reads CASSFSRGYGNTIYF. As DNA, the CDR3 is TGTGCCAGCAGTTTCAGCAGGGGTTATGGAAACACCATATATTTT.

This chain connects TRBV5-4 to TRBJ2-7; a possible D gene is TRBD1 (6 bases). CDR1 is SGHNT and CDR2 is YYREEE in the germline V gene (reference sequence). The CDR3 consists of 14 residues. The V gene lost 2 bases and the J gene lost 1 base, with 10 bases spanning the gap. Here the CDR3 reads CASSFGQGSYEQYF. CDR3 DNA sequence: TGTGCCAGCAGCTTCGGTCAGGGGTCCTACGAGCAGTACTTC.

The J gene is TRBJ2-7, the V gene TRBV9; D gene unclear. The CDR3 is made up of 13 amino acids. From germline, CDR1 is SGDLS and CDR2 YYNGEE. V gave up 4 bases and J gave up 5 bases, with 13 bases separating them. CDR3 sequence: CASSLWVADEQYF. CDR3 bases: TGTGCCAGCAGCCTTTGGGTTGCGGACGAGCAGTACTTC.

The rearrangement links TRBV7-8 to TRBJ2-3; TRBD2 matches 9 bases. V lost 2 bases to trimming and J lost 2 bases; unmatched junction nucleotides: 5. The CDR3 is made up of 16 amino acids. The V gene's germline CDR1 is SGHVS and CDR2 FQNEAQ. For the CDR3, the DNA is TGTGCCAGCAGCTTACCGCCTAGCGGGACCACAGATACGCAGTATTTT. Protein sequence: CASSLPPSGTTDTQYF.

The CDR3 loop reads CASSTQGQGDNQPQHF. Here the CDR3 DNA reads TGTGCCAGTAGTACTCAGGGACAGGGTGACAATCAGCCCCAGCATTTT. The chain couples TRBV19 to TRBJ1-5; 9 positions agree with TRBD1. Germline lookup yields CDR1 LNHDA and CDR2 SQIVND (reference sequence). Germline trimming cut 4 bases from V and 3 bases from J; bases unmatched to any gene: 7. The CDR3 is 16 residues long. Combining the CDR3 with reference TRBV19 and TRBJ1-5 gives the whole variable domain DGGITQSPKYLFRKEGQNVTLSCEQNLNHDAMYWYRQDPGQGLRLIYYSQIVNDFQKGDIAEGYSVSREKKESFPLTVTSAQKNPTAFYLCASSTQGQGDNQPQHFGDGTRLSIL.

With regard to this clone: The junction departs from the called germline gene at one end, perhaps through a read error. The chain employs TRBV19 and TRBJ1-1; 7 bases match TRBD1. The CDR3 covers 12 residues. The germline gives CDR1 LNHDA, CDR2 SQIVND (reference sequence). CDR3 sequence: CASFTGEAEAFF. The DNA of the CDR3 is TGTGCCAGCTTTACAGGGGAAGCTGAGGCTTTCTTT.

This sequence joins TRBV27 and TRBJ2-1; 10 nucleotides line up with TRBD1. Germline assignment: CDR1 MNHEY and CDR2 SMNVEV (reference sequence). Trimming removed 3 bases from V and 4 bases from J; junction bases left unmatched: 3. CDR3 length: 15 residues. The CDR3: CASSFGTGAYNEQFF. The CDR3 region has the DNA TGTGCCAGCAGTTTCGGGACAGGGGCTTACAATGAGCAGTTCTTC.

The chain carries TRBV5-1 and TRBJ2-1; maybe TRBD1 (6 bases). The CDR3 loop spans 15 amino acids. Per the germline V gene, CDR1 is SGHRS and CDR2 is YFSETQ. V lost 0 bases to trimming and J lost 8 bases, with 15 bases between them. The CDR3: CASSLEAGDQDEQFF. The DNA for the CDR3 is TGCGCCAGCAGCTTGGAGGCAGGGGACCAGGATGAGCAGTTCTTC.

The J gene is TRBJ2-7, the V gene TRBV5-4, with D tentatively TRBD2 (5 bases). V lost 2 bases and J lost 0, with 18 bases in between. This CDR3 has 17 residues. Germline V lookup: CDR1 SGHNT, CDR2 YYREEE (reference sequence). CDR3 in amino acids: CASSFYLGASSSYEQYF. For the CDR3, the DNA is TGTGCCAGCAGCTTTTACTTGGGAGCCTCTAGCTCCTACGAGCAGTACTTC.

The chain couples TRBV10-1 to TRBJ2-7, with TRBD2 identical over 8 bases. J was trimmed by 1 base and V by 3 bases; bases with no gene match: 2. Germline V gene data show CDR1 as WNHNN and CDR2 as SYGVQD (reference sequence). The CDR3 extends over 14 amino acids. CDR3 sequence reads: CASSEVAGSYEQYF. CDR3 bases: TGCGCCAGCAGTGAAGTAGCGGGGTCCTACGAGCAGTACTTC.

The gene calls are TRBV11-3 and TRBJ1-1; 8 nucleotides line up with TRBD1. The CDR3 has 14 residues. V was clipped by 6 bases and J by 1 base; unmatched bases: 4. The germline CDR1 and CDR2 sequences are SGHNT and YENEEA. CDR3 DNA sequence: TGTGCCAGCAGTTATGGACAGGGGAACACTGAAGCTTTCTTT. As protein: CASSYGQGNTEAFF. The variable domain in full, with the rest retrieved from reference TRBV11-3 and TRBJ1-1, is EAGVVQSPRYKIIEKKQPVAFWCNPISGHNTLYWYLQNLGQGPELLIRYENEEAVDDSQLPKDRFSAERLKGVDSTLKIQPAELGDSAVYLCASSYGQGNTEAFFGQGTRLTVV.

V and J are TRBV9 and TRBJ2-3; 8 bases fit TRBD1. The CDR3 totals 16 residues. V lost 2 bases, J lost 1 base, and 6 bases stayed unmatched. Germline assignment: CDR1 SGDLS and CDR2 YYNGEE. CDR3 nucleotide sequence: TGTGCCAGCAGCGTCAGACAGGGGAGTGGCACAGATACGCAGTATTTT. Residues: CASSVRQGSGTDTQYF.

The chain is built from TRBV25-1 and TRBJ2-4, with 11 bases that match TRBD1. The V segment lost 3 bases and the J segment 1 base; nucleotides outside the gene matches: 2. Germline values: CDR1 MGHDK, CDR2 SYGVNS. CDR3 length equals 16 residues. CDR3 in amino acids: CASSDRDRGAKNIQYF. CDR3 nucleotide sequence: TGTGCCAGCAGTGACCGGGACAGGGGGGCCAAAAACATTCAGTACTTC.

The chain is built from TRBV10-3 and TRBJ2-7; 9 bases line up with TRBD2. This CDR3 has 16 amino acids. Germline lookup yields CDR1 ENHRY and CDR2 SYGVKD. After removal of 0 bases from V and 3 bases from J, the junction contained 6 bases not matched to a gene. The CDR3 DNA sequence: TGTGCCATCAGTGAGTCGATTAGCGGGAGTCTCTACGAGCAGTACTTC. As protein: CAISESISGSLYEQYF.

The chain employs TRBV7-9 and TRBJ2-2; D is undetermined. The CDR3 has 12 residues. Germline lookup yields CDR1 SEHNR and CDR2 FQNEAQ (reference sequence). Between the trimmed V and J ends, which lost 11 bases and 5 bases, there was a span of 12 bases. The CDR3 is CAPSNGTGELFF. The CDR3, as DNA: TGTGCCCCCTCCAACGGGACCGGGGAGCTGTTTTTT.

This chain uses TRBV10-1 with TRBJ2-7; D possibly corresponds to TRBD1 (6 bases). Per germline, CDR1 WNHNN and CDR2 SYGVQD (reference sequence). The CDR3 extends over 13 amino acids. V was pared by 2 bases and J by 2 bases, with 7 bases between. CDR3 in DNA: TGCGCCAGCAGTGAGACAGGGACCTACGAGCAGTACTTC. It translates to CASSETGTYEQYF.

The gene calls are TRBV5-4 and TRBJ2-3, with TRBD2 matching 11 bases. The CDR3 has 16 amino acids. V shed 2 bases and J 3 bases; nucleotides not matched to a gene: 5. The germline V gene has CDR1 SGHNT and CDR2 YYREEE (reference sequence). The CDR3 region has the DNA TGTGCCAGCAGCTTAAGGACTAGCGGGTTGACAGATACGCAGTATTTT. Protein sequence: CASSLRTSGLTDTQYF. The full variable domain, completed using reference TRBV5-4 and TRBJ2-3, is ETGVTQSPTHLIKTRGQQVTLRCSSQSGHNTVSWYQQALGQGPQFIFQYYREEENGRGNFPPRFSGLQFPNYSSELNVNALELDDSALYLCASSLRTSGLTDTQYFGPGTRLTVL.

This sequence joins TRBV6-5 and TRBJ1-3; D gene ambiguous. Germline V gives CDR1 MNHEY, CDR2 SVGAGI. The CDR3 spans 10 residues. V lost 1 base to trimming and J lost 16 bases, with 8 bases between them. The CDR3 DNA is TGTGCCAGCAGTTACTGGAGGGTTTATTTT. Amino acids: CASSYWRVYF.

The V gene is TRBV6-5, the J gene TRBJ1-6; D gene unclear. The CDR3 totals 13 residues. Germline assignment: CDR1 MNHEY and CDR2 SVGAGI. V was shortened by 4 bases and J by 5 bases, with 6 bases between the two germline ends. The CDR3 protein is CASSSLNNSPLHF. The CDR3 region has the DNA TGTGCCAGCAGTTCCCTTAATAATTCACCCCTCCACTTT.

The rearrangement joins TRBV7-9 to TRBJ2-7; D perhaps matches TRBD2 (6 bases). This CDR3 region has 18 residues. Trimming pared 1 base from V and 1 base from J, leaving 20 bases between. Germline loops: CDR1 SEHNR, CDR2 FQNEAQ (reference sequence). CDR3 DNA sequence: TGTGCCAGCAGCTTAGAAGGCGGGGTGCGCCGAGGTTCCTACGAGCAGTACTTC. Translation gives CASSLEGGVRRGSYEQYF.

The V call is TRBV10-1, the J call TRBJ2-3; 12 nucleotides match TRBD2. The CDR3 is 15 amino acids. Per germline, CDR1 WNHNN and CDR2 SYGVQD (reference sequence). Trimming took 3 bases from V and 5 from J; bases not matched to a gene: 3. CDR3 residues: CASSDRGLAGDTQYF. The DNA of the CDR3 is TGCGCCAGCAGTGACCGGGGACTAGCGGGAGATACGCAGTATTTT.

The chain couples TRBV30 to TRBJ2-7, with unresolved D. The length of the CDR3 is 12 residues. The germline V gene encodes CDR1 GTSNPN and CDR2 SVGIG (reference sequence). With 0 bases removed from V and 4 bases from J, the gap between germline ends came to 7 bases. CDR3 nucleotides: TGTGCCTGGAGTGTCTCCCTGTACGAGCAGTACTTC. This encodes CAWSVSLYEQYF.

This chain connects TRBV27 to TRBJ1-3; D is perhaps TRBD1 (5 bases). V dropped 2 bases and J dropped 2 bases, with 13 bases sitting between them. The germline gives CDR1 MNHEY, CDR2 SMNVEV (reference sequence). The CDR3 length is 16 residues. This CDR3 reads CASSLRGTYAGNTIYF. The CDR3 nucleotides are TGTGCCAGCAGTTTACGGGGGACGTACGCTGGAAACACCATATATTTT.

The chain recombines TRBV2 with TRBJ2-3, with TRBD2 identical over 8 bases. The CDR3 loop spans 15 amino acids. Per germline, CDR1 SNHLY and CDR2 FYNNEI. J lost 5 bases, V lost 5 bases, and 9 bases had no gene match. The CDR3 bases are TGTGCCAGCAGTCACACTAGCGGAGGGGTAGATACGCAGTATTTT. This codes for CASSHTSGGVDTQYF. Based on the CDR3 plus reference TRBV2 and TRBJ2-3, the full variable domain is EPEVTQTPSHQVTQMGQEVILRCVPISNHLYFYWYRQILGQKVEFLVSFYNNEISEKSEIFDDQFSVERPDGSNFTLKIRSTKLEDSAMYFCASSHTSGGVDTQYFGPGTRLTVL.

V is TRBV7-6 and J is TRBJ2-5, with 8 bases aligning to TRBD1. The length of the CDR3 is 15 residues. V lost 4 bases, J lost 5 bases, and 9 bases stayed unmatched. Germline V gives CDR1 SGHVS, CDR2 FNYEAQ. CDR3 loop: CASSSPRGPWETQYF. The CDR3, as DNA: TGTGCCAGCAGCTCCCCCAGGGGGCCCTGGGAGACCCAGTACTTC. The whole variable domain, remainder taken from reference TRBV7-6 and TRBJ2-5, is GAGVSQSPRYKVTKRGQDVALRCDPISGHVSLYWYRQALGQGPEFLTYFNYEAQQDKSGLPNDRFSAERPEGSISTLTIQRTEQRDSAMYRCASSSPRGPWETQYFGPGTRLLVL.

The chain joins TRBV19 to TRBJ1-1; D remains unclear. V was pared by 3 bases and J by 0 bases, with 17 bases between. Germline V gene lookup returns CDR1 LNHDA and CDR2 SQIVND (reference sequence). This CDR3 comprises 17 residues. The CDR3 DNA sequence: TGTGCCAGTAGTATGGGGAGGGTTCGCTCCTTGAACACTGAAGCTTTCTTT. It translates to CASSMGRVRSLNTEAFF.

The chain uses TRBV15 and TRBJ1-4; TRBD1 aligns across 10 bases. Germline V gene sequence: CDR1 LNHNV, CDR2 YYDKDF (reference sequence). There are 15 residues in the CDR3. Germline trimming cut 4 bases from V and 8 bases from J; bases unmatched to any gene: 7. The CDR3 nucleotides are TGTGCCACCAGCACCTTAGACAGGGGGCAGGAAAAACTGTTTTTT. Its protein is CATSTLDRGQEKLFF.

This rearrangement joins TRBV28 to TRBJ1-2, with TRBD1 matching over 7 bases. Germline V gene sequence: CDR1 MDHEN, CDR2 SYDVKM. The CDR3 loop spans 13 amino acids. Unmatched junction bases numbered 8, after V lost 5 bases and J lost 8 bases. The CDR3, as DNA: TGTGCCAGCAGTCTCGACAGGGACAACGGCTACACCTTC. It translates to CASSLDRDNGYTF.